This TCR beta chain was found in a study of blood T cell repertoires in COVID-19 (dated by TCRdb to 2020 to 2022). Context from the whole study: Collaborator samples came from the United States, Italy and Spain and covered acute and convalescent phases of COVID-19. The material from the prospective study consisted of cDNA or gDNA derived from T cells, B-cell-depleted T cells, or PBMCs. The dataset comprised deeply sampled blood TCRbeta repertoires from subjects exposed to, actively infected with, or recovered from COVID-19. The repertoires were released in a freely available public database intended as a resource for research on the immune response to SARS-CoV-2. Samples came from the ongoing ImmuneRACE study (first 160 participants) plus 1,254 subjects from 6 global collaborators. A de-identified subject ID, COVID-19 status, age in years and sex were almost always included in the sample metadata. Where HLA class I and class II types were available, the types were taken from metadata supplied by the sample provider, not from assay-based typing. The full study reports these points: The quantity of clinical and demographic metadata differed by source and by participant and was supplied without curation.

Enrolling through a virtual design, the prospective study's participants ranged in age from about 18 to 89 years and lived across approximately 25 United States geographic areas. In the prospective study, cohorts were assigned on the basis of participant-reported clinical history obtained from a screening survey and a study questionnaire. Exposed participants had been in contact, within 2 weeks of entering the study, with a person who had a PCR-confirmed or clinician-diagnosed case of COVID-19. In the prospective study, mobile phlebotomists collected whole blood, serum and a nasopharyngeal or oropharyngeal swab from each participant. Over a roughly 2-month period, participants in the prospective study had the option of providing additional blood draws and questionnaires. Prospective study blood samples were shipped either frozen or at room temperature before DNA extraction. Concerning this clone itself: Its antigen is currently not known. Base qualities are not at hand, and no much larger clone is one base apart. Additional DNA sequences in this sample encode the identical CDR3.

The immunoSEQ Assay, a bias-controlled multiplex PCR, was used to amplify TCRbeta CDR3 regions from genomic DNA. On the study's bioinformatics: The number of nucleated cells in each sample was estimated by amplification of reference gene primers within the assay. Sequence reads were collapsed and filtered to measure the absolute abundance of every unique TCRbeta CDR3 rearrangement. For each sample, productive Simpson clonality was calculated as the square root of Simpson's diversity index across productive rearrangements. Entries here come from immuneACCESS through TCRdb and include only in-frame sequences with V and J called. Some clones fail to appear in such tables; in the studies checked, an unresolved V gene covers under half of the shortfall, and the cause of the remainder is unknown. The V and J calls and clone size are taken from that table; D and trimming were inferred from the DNA. Here the sample has 150,000 to 200,000 clones; about four fifths occur a single time. Together, the top ten hold 3% to 3.5% of the sample.

The germline V gene specifies SGDLS as CDR1 and YYNGEE as CDR2. The V and J ends are trimmed by 0 bases and 3 bases, leaving 6 bases between them. Counted from cysteine to phenylalanine, this CDR3 has 13 amino acids. The retained sequence is limited to the CDR3, 39 bases, with the frame set at the first base. The sequence links TRBV9 to TRBJ1-1, and perhaps TRBD1 as D gene, on 5 matching bases. Input material: PBMCs or T cells enriched from blood (not recorded which). The TCR was taken from a woman aged 25 to 39 who had been exposed to COVID-19. The bases are TGTGCCAGCAGCGTAGGGGGCGACACTGAAGCTTTCTTT. The resulting protein is CASSVGGDTEAFF.